This T cell receptor beta chain was sequenced in a study of shared clonotypes between healthy human individuals. Findings and limits, study-wide: Rarefaction gave evidence that sorted-subset sequencing remained incomplete despite large depth.

Generated by immunoSEQ multiplex PCR, the TCRdb table keeps only in-frame clones and is missing some. The data contain hundreds of thousands of clones, about three quarters of them singletons. The V end lost 6 bases, the J end lost 6 bases, and 12 bases lay between the germline ends. This CDR3 comprises 12 residues. Germline-derived CDR1 and CDR2 are MNHNY and SVGAGI (reference sequence). A note on this clone: Antigen specificity is unknown.

The genes are TRBV6-6 and TRBJ2-7; weak D call: TRBD1 (5 bases). This clonotype was obtained from a young woman in good health. Source material: memory CD4+ T cells sorted from blood. Stated subset: CD45RA-negative fraction. CDR3: CASSPRETEQYF. The CDR3 DNA is TGTGCCAGCAGCCCCAGGGAAACCGAGCAGTACTTC.